A selection of T cell receptor beta chains follows, all from one sample in a study of Ad26.COV2.S vaccination and SARS-CoV-2 variants. Only in-frame clones appear in the TCRdb table, and some are missing; sequencing was by immunoSEQ multiplex PCR. The table has 350,000 to 500,000 clones, 90% seen once. Sequencing used peripheral blood, obtained in a trial of Ad26.COV2.S vaccine versus placebo. The source of these receptors is a person aged 18-60 years who received the Ad26.COV2.S COVID-19 vaccine or a placebo. Each CDR3 is given with its conserved first and last residue. The D gene is left open where the match is weak. Not every row has a clone size; where given, it reads once, few, many or a size class.

CDR3	DNA	D	J	V	size
CASSAEVNMGTGELFF	TGTGCCAGCAGTGCTGAGGTCAATATGGGAACCGGGGAGCTGTTTTTT	-	TRBJ2-2	TRBV2	many
CASSRTGVMNTEAFF	TGTGCCAGCAGTCGGACAGGAGTGATGAACACTGAAGCTTTCTTT	TRBD1	TRBJ1-1	TRBV2	once
CASSSIRELFF	TGTGCCAGCAGTTCCATTCGGGAGCTGTTTTTT	-	TRBJ2-2	TRBV12-3/TRBV12-4	-
CSASPFAGEDYEQYF	TGCAGTGCTAGTCCTTTCGCGGGAGAGGACTACGAGCAGTACTTC	TRBD2	TRBJ2-7	TRBV20-1	-
CASSISPLRDDSNQPQHF	TGTGCCAGCAGTATATCACCGTTGAGGGACGATAGCAATCAGCCCCAGCATTTT	-	TRBJ1-5	TRBV28	-
CASTEGQGKYQPQHF	TGTGCCAGCACCGAGGGACAGGGAAAGTATCAGCCCCAGCATTTT	TRBD1	TRBJ1-5	TRBV28	few
CASSLRAVQETQYF	TGTGCCAGCAGCCTCCGGGCCGTTCAAGAGACCCAGTACTTC	-	TRBJ2-5	TRBV5-5	-
CASSPPGGKVYEQYF	TGTGCCAGCTCACCACCGGGAGGGAAGGTCTACGAGCAGTACTTC	TRBD2	TRBJ2-7	TRBV18	-
CASSLKRTEIMMAGDGYTF	TGTGCCAGCAGTTTAAAAAGGACAGAGATAATGATGGCGGGAGATGGCTACACCTTC	-	TRBJ1-2	TRBV6-9	-
CASSGLARYEQYF	TGTGCCAGCTCGGGACTAGCAAGGTACGAGCAGTACTTC	TRBD2	TRBJ2-7	TRBV18	-
CASSTGQRNTEAFF	TGTGCCAGCAGCACCGGACAGCGGAACACTGAAGCTTTCTTT	-	TRBJ1-1	TRBV5-5	-
CSVDPLAGGPDSYNEQFF	TGCAGCGTTGACCCACTAGCGGGAGGGCCGGACTCCTACAATGAGCAGTTCTTC	TRBD2	TRBJ2-1	TRBV29-1	-
CASSSGTGSNSPLHF	TGTGCCAGCAGCTCCGGGACCGGAAGTAATTCACCCCTCCACTTT	-	TRBJ1-6	TRBV27	-
CSAGGGYEQYF	TGCAGTGCCGGGGGGGGATACGAGCAGTACTTC	TRBD2	TRBJ2-7	TRBV20-1	-
CASSLGTSSDTGELFF	TGTGCCAGCAGCCTCGGGACTAGCTCAGACACCGGGGAGCTGTTTTTT	TRBD2	TRBJ2-2	TRBV14	-
CASSRGTQGLSGLARYEQYF	TGTGCCAGCAGCCGGGGCACCCAGGGGCTTTCGGGACTAGCGCGATACGAGCAGTACTTC	TRBD2	TRBJ2-7	TRBV7-9	-
CASSTGTLNSPLHF	TGTGCCAGTAGTACCGGGACATTGAATTCACCCCTCCACTTT	-	TRBJ1-6	TRBV19	few
CASSLGGGLSSYNSPLHF	TGTGCCAGCAGTTTAGGGGGGGGTCTGAGCTCCTATAATTCACCCCTCCACTTT	-	TRBJ1-6	TRBV28	-
CASSLTGTRQETQYF	TGTGCCAGCAGCTTAACCGGGACCCGTCAAGAGACCCAGTACTTC	-	TRBJ2-5	TRBV11-3	-
CASSQGREQYF	TGTGCCAGTTCCCAGGGTCGCGAGCAGTACTTC	-	TRBJ2-7	TRBV19	once
CASSPPGTGGFRGYTF	TGTGCCAGCAGTCCACCCGGGACAGGGGGTTTTCGTGGCTACACCTTC	TRBD1	TRBJ1-2	TRBV28	-
CASSKPGQGTYEQYF	TGTGCCAGCTCGAAACCGGGACAGGGCACCTACGAGCAGTACTTC	TRBD1	TRBJ2-7	TRBV28	-
CAWSKGGSGNTIYF	TGTGCCTGGAGCAAAGGGGGCTCTGGAAACACCATATATTTT	-	TRBJ1-3	TRBV30	few
CASSERRGDTNTEAFF	TGTGCCAGCAGTGAAAGGAGAGGGGACACGAACACTGAAGCTTTCTTT	-	TRBJ1-1	TRBV25-1	-
CASSYSNKGGETYGYTF	TGTGCCAGCAGTTACTCAAATAAAGGGGGCGAAACCTATGGCTACACCTTC	TRBD1	TRBJ1-2	TRBV6-2/TRBV6-3	-
CASSPQEGNEKLFF	TGTGCCAGCAGTCCGCAAGAAGGGAATGAAAAACTGTTTTTT	-	TRBJ1-4	TRBV28	-
CASGPTRSSYEQYF	TGTGCCAGCGGTCCGACTAGGAGCTCCTACGAGCAGTACTTC	-	TRBJ2-7	TRBV5-5	-
CASSMTLGSGANVLTF	TGTGCCAGTAGCATGACCTTGGGCTCTGGGGCCAACGTCCTGACTTTC	-	TRBJ2-6	TRBV19	once
CASNSQGEGEKLFF	TGTGCCAGCAACTCTCAGGGAGAGGGTGAAAAACTGTTTTTT	-	TRBJ1-4	TRBV28	-
CASSLEVGYEQYF	TGTGCCAGCAGTTTAGAGGTCGGCTACGAGCAGTACTTC	-	TRBJ2-7	TRBV28	-
CASSTGVKENEQFF	TGTGCCAGCTCAACGGGAGTCAAGGAGAATGAGCAGTTCTTC	-	TRBJ2-1	TRBV7-9	-
CASSLPGQIVSYEQYF	TGTGCCAGCAGTTTGCCCGGACAGATCGTCTCCTACGAGCAGTACTTC	-	TRBJ2-7	TRBV28	once
CATSDPGTSGGQLADTQYF	TGTGCCACCAGTGACCCTGGGACTAGCGGGGGGCAACTAGCAGATACGCAGTATTTT	TRBD2	TRBJ2-3	TRBV24-1	-
CASSSKETGTNEQFF	TGTGCCAGCAGCTCCAAGGAGACAGGCACCAATGAGCAGTTCTTC	-	TRBJ2-1	TRBV5-8	-
CASSYSTPAGVSYEQYF	TGTGCCAGCAGTTACTCGACGCCAGCGGGCGTCTCCTACGAGCAGTACTTC	-	TRBJ2-7	TRBV6-2/TRBV6-3	-
CASSYGGYEQYF	TGTGCCAGCAGTTATGGGGGATACGAGCAGTACTTC	-	TRBJ2-7	TRBV27	-
CASSYSSQGPEQYF	TGTGCCAGCAGTTACTCGTCTCAGGGGCCCGAGCAGTACTTC	-	TRBJ2-7	TRBV6-2/TRBV6-3	-
CASTLRDVRTDTQYF	TGTGCCAGCACCCTCCGGGACGTAAGAACAGATACGCAGTATTTT	-	TRBJ2-3	TRBV11-2	-
CASNIKATTSGNTIYF	TGTGCCAGCAACATAAAGGCCACCACTTCTGGAAACACCATATATTTT	-	TRBJ1-3	TRBV7-9	-
CASTTGGVTGELFF	TGTGCCAGTACCACAGGGGGCGTCACCGGGGAGCTGTTTTTT	TRBD1	TRBJ2-2	TRBV19	-
CASSLGGEQFF	TGTGCCAGCAGCTTGGGCGGTGAGCAGTTCTTC	-	TRBJ2-1	TRBV5-6	-
CAISPLGSGGISYEQYF	TGTGCCATCAGTCCACTCGGGTCGGGGGGTATCTCCTACGAGCAGTACTTC	TRBD2	TRBJ2-7	TRBV10-3	-
CASSLNLAGGGSYNEQFF	TGTGCCAGCAGTTTAAACCTAGCGGGGGGTGGCTCCTACAATGAGCAGTTCTTC	TRBD2	TRBJ2-1	TRBV28	-
CASSRNSPSESGGYGYTF	TGTGCCAGTAGTAGAAATAGCCCGTCAGAAAGCGGGGGATATGGCTACACCTTC	-	TRBJ1-2	TRBV19	-
CASSRRDRDGDTQYF	TGTGCCAGCAGTCGGAGGGACAGGGATGGGGATACGCAGTATTTT	TRBD1	TRBJ2-3	TRBV27	-
CASSRQGAGTDTQYF	TGTGCCAGCAGCAGACAGGGGGCCGGTACAGATACGCAGTATTTT	TRBD1	TRBJ2-3	TRBV7-2	-
CASSYLGRGPGELFF	TGTGCCAGCAGTTACTTAGGGCGAGGACCCGGGGAGCTGTTTTTT	-	TRBJ2-2	TRBV7-9	few
CSVEMDGTEAFF	TGCAGCGTTGAGATGGACGGGACTGAAGCTTTCTTT	-	TRBJ1-1	TRBV29-1	few
CASGLGGGELFF	TGTGCTAGTGGACTGGGGGGCGGGGAGCTGTTTTTT	-	TRBJ2-2	TRBV12-5	-
CASSHFRSYNEQFF	TGTGCCAGCAGCCATTTCCGCTCCTACAATGAGCAGTTCTTC	-	TRBJ2-1	TRBV16	many
CASSQGPGSSSGNTIYF	TGCGCCAGCAGCCAAGGGCCGGGATCGAGCTCTGGAAACACCATATATTTT	-	TRBJ1-3	TRBV4-3	-
CASSAGTSGRSNEQYF	TGTGCCAGCAGCGCCGGGACTAGCGGGAGGTCTAACGAGCAGTACTTC	TRBD2	TRBJ2-7	TRBV7-3	-
CASSQDQGAGGELFF	TGTGCCAGCAGCCAAGATCAGGGGGCGGGCGGGGAGCTGTTTTTT	TRBD1	TRBJ2-2	TRBV3-1/TRBV3-2	-
CSVESAGGATKTQYF	TGCAGCGTTGAATCGGCCGGGGGCGCGACAAAGACCCAGTACTTC	-	TRBJ2-5	TRBV29-1	once
CASRFQGSTDTQYF	TGTGCCAGCAGGTTCCAGGGGAGCACAGATACGCAGTATTTT	-	TRBJ2-3	TRBV3-1/TRBV3-2	-
CASSPLGGDAYQPQHF	TGTGCCAGTAGTCCCCTGGGCGGGGATGCCTATCAGCCCCAGCATTTT	-	TRBJ1-5	TRBV19	-
CASSYDPRDTEAFF	TGTGCCAGCAGTTACGACCCAAGGGACACTGAAGCTTTCTTT	-	TRBJ1-1	TRBV6-5	-
CASSLAGTGRYGYTF	TGTGCCAGCAGCTTGGCGGGGACAGGGCGTTATGGCTACACCTTC	TRBD1	TRBJ1-2	TRBV5-4	-
CARYRGLRQPQHF	TGTGCCAGGTACAGGGGTTTGAGGCAGCCCCAGCATTTT	TRBD1	TRBJ1-5	TRBV9	-
CASSLGSSNLNEQYF	TGTGCCAGCAGCTTAGGTTCTAGCAATCTAAACGAGCAGTACTTC	-	TRBJ2-7	TRBV11-2	-